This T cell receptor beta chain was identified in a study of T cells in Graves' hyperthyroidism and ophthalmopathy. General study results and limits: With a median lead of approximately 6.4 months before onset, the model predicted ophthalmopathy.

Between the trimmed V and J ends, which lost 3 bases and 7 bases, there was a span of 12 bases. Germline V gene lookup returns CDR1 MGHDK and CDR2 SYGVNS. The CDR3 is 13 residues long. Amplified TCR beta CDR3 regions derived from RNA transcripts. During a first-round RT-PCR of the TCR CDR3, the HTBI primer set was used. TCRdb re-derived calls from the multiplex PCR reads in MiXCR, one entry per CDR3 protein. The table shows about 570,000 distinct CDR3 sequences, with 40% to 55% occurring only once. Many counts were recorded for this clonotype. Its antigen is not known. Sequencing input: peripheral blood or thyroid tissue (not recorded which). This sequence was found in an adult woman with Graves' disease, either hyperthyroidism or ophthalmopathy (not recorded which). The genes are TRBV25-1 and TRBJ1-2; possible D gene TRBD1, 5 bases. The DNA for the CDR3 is TGTGCCAGCAGTGACTTTGGGACCGTTGGCTACACCTTC. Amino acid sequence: CASSDFGTVGYTF.